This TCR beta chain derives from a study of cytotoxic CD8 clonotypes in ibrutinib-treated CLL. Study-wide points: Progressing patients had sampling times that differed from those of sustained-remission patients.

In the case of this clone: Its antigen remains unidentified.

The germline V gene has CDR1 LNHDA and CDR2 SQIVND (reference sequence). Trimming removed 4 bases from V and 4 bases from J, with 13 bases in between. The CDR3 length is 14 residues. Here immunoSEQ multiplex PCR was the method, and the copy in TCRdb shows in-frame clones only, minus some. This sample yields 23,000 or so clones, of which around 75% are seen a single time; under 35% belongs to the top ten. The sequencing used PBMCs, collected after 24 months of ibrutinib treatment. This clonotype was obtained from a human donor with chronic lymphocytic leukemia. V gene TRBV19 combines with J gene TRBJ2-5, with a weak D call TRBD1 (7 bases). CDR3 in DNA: TGTGCCAGTAGTAAGAACAGGGGAGGAGAGACCCAGTACTTC. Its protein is CASSKNRGGETQYF.